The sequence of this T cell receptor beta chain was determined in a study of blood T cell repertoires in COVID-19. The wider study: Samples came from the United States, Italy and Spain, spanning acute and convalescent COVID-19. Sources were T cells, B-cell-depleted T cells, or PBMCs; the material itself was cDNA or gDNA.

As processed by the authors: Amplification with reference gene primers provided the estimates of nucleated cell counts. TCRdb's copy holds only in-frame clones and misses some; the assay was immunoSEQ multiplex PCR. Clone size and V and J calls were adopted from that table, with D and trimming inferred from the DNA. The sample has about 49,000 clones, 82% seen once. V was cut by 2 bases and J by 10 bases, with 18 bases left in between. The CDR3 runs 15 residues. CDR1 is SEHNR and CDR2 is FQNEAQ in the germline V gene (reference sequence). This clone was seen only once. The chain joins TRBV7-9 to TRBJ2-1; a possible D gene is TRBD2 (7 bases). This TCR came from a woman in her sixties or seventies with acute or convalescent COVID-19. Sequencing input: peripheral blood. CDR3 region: CASSLSGGGGDEQFF. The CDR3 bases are TGTGCCAGCAGCTTATCGGGCGGAGGGGGGGACGAGCAGTTCTTC.